This T cell receptor (beta chain) stems from a study of blood T cell repertoires in COVID-19. Study information: COVID-19 samples, acute and convalescent, were from the United States, Italy and Spain. Sources were T cells, B-cell-depleted T cells, or PBMCs; the material itself was cDNA or gDNA.

The protocol was immunoSEQ multiplex PCR, while the TCRdb copy is restricted to in-frame clones and leaves out a portion. The profile shows around 250,000 clones, just over 85% of them singletons. Living in about two dozen US areas, the participants were between roughly 18 and 89 years of age. Donors were grouped by their self-reported clinical history. CDR1 is MDHEN and CDR2 is SYDVKM in the germline V gene. Trimming took 2 bases from V and 2 from J; bases not matched to a gene: 5. The CDR3 loop spans 15 amino acids. The receptor's source is a man aged 18 to 30 who had recovered from COVID-19. V usage is TRBV28 and J usage is TRBJ1-1, with 7 bases that match TRBD1. Material: PBMCs or T cells enriched from blood (not recorded which). In nucleotides, the CDR3 is TGTGCCAGCAGTTTACCGGACAGGACAAACACTGAAGCTTTCTTT. Protein: CASSLPDRTNTEAFF.